This TCR beta chain was captured in a study of blood T cell repertoires in COVID-19. Overall study: The origin of the acute and convalescent COVID-19 samples was the United States, Italy and Spain.

The ends were cut back, 2 bases at V and 1 base at J, with 13 bases in the middle. The CDR3 has 16 residues. The V gene's germline CDR1 is KGHDR and CDR2 SFDVKD. As handled by the study authors: It was from reference gene primer amplification that nucleated cell counts were estimated. Clones were read by immunoSEQ multiplex PCR, and TCRdb kept only the in-frame ones, dropping some. V and J calls and clone size are copied from that table; D and trimming were computed from the DNA. The sample yields 150,000 to 200,000 clones, around 86% seen once. This sequence originates from a man in his sixties with COVID-19, enrolled during active disease. The specimen was peripheral blood. The chain is built from TRBV24-1 and TRBJ1-1, with D possibly being TRBD1 (6 bases). This chain's CDR3 is CATSDSGAGENTEAFF. The DNA of the CDR3 is TGTGCCACCAGTGATTCGGGGGCGGGGGAGAACACTGAAGCTTTCTTT.